These T cell receptor beta chains were read from a single sample in a study of CD8+CD57+ T cells in acquired aplastic anemia. MiXCR was run by TCRdb on the reads, yielding one entry per CDR3 protein. The sample lists around 200,000 distinct CDR3 sequences; 55% to 65% were seen once. The material sequenced was sorted CD4+, CD8+, or CD8+CD57+ T cells (not recorded which) from PBMCs. Receptor source: a human donor with aplastic anemia. CDR3s include the opening cysteine and the closing phenylalanine or tryptophan. A D gene is named only where the DNA matches it firmly. The size field is filled for only some rows; it gives once, few, many or a size class.

TRBJ2-1 TRBV10-3 - - TGTGCCATCAGCTTGGCGGGCAGCTCCTACAATGAGCAGTTCTTC CAISLAGSSYNEQFF
TRBJ2-7 TRBV24-1 - - TGTGCCACCAGTGATACTACAGTGAACTACGAGCAGTACTTC CATSDTTVNYEQYF
TRBJ2-1 TRBV15 - - TGTGCCACCAGCAGAGGACAGCTCGATGAGCAGTTCTTC CATSRGQLDEQFF
TRBJ1-6 TRBV5-1 TRBD1 - TGCGCCAGCAGCTTGGGAGGACAGGGTGGGAATTCACCCCTCCACTTT CASSLGGQGGNSPLHF
TRBJ2-7 TRBV11-2 - - TGTGCCAGCAGCCGACGACTCTACGAGCAGTACTTC CASSRRLYEQYF
TRBJ2-7 TRBV20-1 TRBD2 - TGCAGTGCTAGAATACCGGGACTACCATCCTACGAGCAGTACTTC CSARIPGLPSYEQYF
TRBJ1-1 TRBV10-3 TRBD1 few TGTGCCATCAGTCTGCAGGGGGCGAACACTGAAGCTTTCTTT CAISLQGANTEAFF
TRBJ2-7 TRBV19 TRBD2 - TGTGCCAGTAGCCCTTGGGGACTAGATAGCGAGCAGTACTTC CASSPWGLDSEQYF
TRBJ2-1 TRBV29-1 - - TGCAGCGTTGAGGTCTGGGACGGATCCTACAATGAGCAGTTCTTC CSVEVWDGSYNEQFF
TRBJ1-2 TRBV19 - - TGTGCCAGTAGTACTACAGGGTCCTATGGCTACACCTTC CASSTTGSYGYTF